This T cell receptor beta chain was observed in a study of blood T cell repertoires in COVID-19. Study summary: The analysed material was cDNA or gDNA that came from T cells, B-cell-depleted T cells, or PBMCs.

The CDR3 totals 14 residues. V dropped 5 bases and J dropped 1 base, with 12 bases sitting between them. Germline CDR1 and CDR2: SGHTS and YDEGEE. As processed by the authors: Estimation of nucleated cell counts relied on the amplification of reference gene primers. This table comes from immunoSEQ multiplex PCR, and its TCRdb copy is limited to in-frame clones, with some not included. V, J and clone size are taken as reported in that table, and D and trimming were inferred from the DNA itself. The repertoire consists of about 200,000 clones, with roughly 90% occurring once and the leading ten covering approximately 4.3%.

The source material was PBMCs or T cells enriched from blood (not recorded which). The sequence came from a woman in her 30s with acute COVID-19. This rearrangement joins TRBV5-8 to TRBJ1-1; D is undetermined. In DNA form, the CDR3 reads TGTGCCAGCAGTCCCCGGGCGGGGAACACTGAAGCTTTCTTT. Encoded protein: CASSPRAGNTEAFF.